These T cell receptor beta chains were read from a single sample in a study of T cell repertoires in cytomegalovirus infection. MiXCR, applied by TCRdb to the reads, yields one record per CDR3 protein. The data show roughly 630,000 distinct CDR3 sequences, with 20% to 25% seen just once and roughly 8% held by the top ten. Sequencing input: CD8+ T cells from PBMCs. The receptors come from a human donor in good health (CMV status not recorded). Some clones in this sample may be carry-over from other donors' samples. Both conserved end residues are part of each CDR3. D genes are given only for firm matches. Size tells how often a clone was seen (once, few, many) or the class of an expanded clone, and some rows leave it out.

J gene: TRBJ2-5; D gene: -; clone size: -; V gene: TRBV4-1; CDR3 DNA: TGCGCCAGCAGCCAAGATCTTATCCAAGAGACCCAGTACTTC; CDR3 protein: CASSQDLIQETQYF
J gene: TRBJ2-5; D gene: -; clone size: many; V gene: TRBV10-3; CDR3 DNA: TGTGCCATCAGTGAGAAACTAAGAGGGGCAGAGACCCAGTACTTC; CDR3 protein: CAISEKLRGAETQYF
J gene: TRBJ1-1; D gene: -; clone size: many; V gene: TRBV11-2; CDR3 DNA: TGTGCCAGCAGCTTAATGAACACTGAAGCTTTCTTT; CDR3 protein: CASSLMNTEAFF
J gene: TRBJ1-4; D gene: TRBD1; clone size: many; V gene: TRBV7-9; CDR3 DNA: TGTGCCAGCAGCACCAGGACAGGTTCAACTAATGAAAAACTGTTTTTT; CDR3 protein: CASSTRTGSTNEKLFF
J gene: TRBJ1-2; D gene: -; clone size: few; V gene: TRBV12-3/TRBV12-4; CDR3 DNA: TGTGCCAGCAGTTTTGTGGCAGACAGCTTCTACACCTTC; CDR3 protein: CASSFVADSFYTF
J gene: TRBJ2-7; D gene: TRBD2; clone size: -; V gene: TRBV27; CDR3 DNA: TGTGCCAGCAGTTTCGGGACTACCCAATCCTACGAGCAGTACTTC; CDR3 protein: CASSFGTTQSYEQYF
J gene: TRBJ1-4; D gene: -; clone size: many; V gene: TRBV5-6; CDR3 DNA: TGTGCCAGCAGCCCAGGGACGGCAACTAATGAAAAACTGTTTTTT; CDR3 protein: CASSPGTATNEKLFF
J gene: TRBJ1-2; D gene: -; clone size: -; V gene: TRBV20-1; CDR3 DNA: TGCAGTGCTAGAGGGACGGGGGCAGACTATGGCTACACCTTC; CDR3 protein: CSARGTGADYGYTF
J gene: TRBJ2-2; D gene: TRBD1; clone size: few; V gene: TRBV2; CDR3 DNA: TGTGCCAGCAGAACAGGGGGCACTAAGTTCGGGGAGCTGTTTTTT; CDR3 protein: CASRTGGTKFGELFF
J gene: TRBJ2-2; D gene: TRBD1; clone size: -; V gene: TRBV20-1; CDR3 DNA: TGCAGTGCTAGAACCGACAGGGGCCGGAGCGGGGAGCTGTTTTTT; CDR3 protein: CSARTDRGRSGELFF
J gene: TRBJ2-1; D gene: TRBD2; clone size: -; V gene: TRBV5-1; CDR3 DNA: TGCGCCAGCAGCTGGGAACTAGCGGCCAATGAGCAGTTCTTC; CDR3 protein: CASSWELAANEQFF
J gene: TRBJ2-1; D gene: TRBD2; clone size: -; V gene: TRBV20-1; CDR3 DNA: TGCAGTGTCCCGGTCGGACTAGCGGCCTACAATGAGCAGTTCTTC; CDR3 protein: CSVPVGLAAYNEQFF
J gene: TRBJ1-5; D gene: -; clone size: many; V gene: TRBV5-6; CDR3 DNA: TGTGCCAGCAGCGGCAACAGGGAGAATCAGCCCCAGCATTTT; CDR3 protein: CASSGNRENQPQHF
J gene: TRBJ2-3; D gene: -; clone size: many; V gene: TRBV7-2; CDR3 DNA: TGTGCCAGCAGCTTAGCATTCGGGGACACAGATACGCAGTATTTT; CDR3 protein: CASSLAFGDTDTQYF
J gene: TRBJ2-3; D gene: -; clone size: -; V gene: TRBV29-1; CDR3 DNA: TGCAGCGACCTACACGATAGCACAGATACGCAGTATTTT; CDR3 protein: CSDLHDSTDTQYF
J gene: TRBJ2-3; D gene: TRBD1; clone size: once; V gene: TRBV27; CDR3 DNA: TGTGTCAGCAGTTCGGACAGGGGAAAAAGGACAGATACGCAGTATTTT; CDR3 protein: CVSSSDRGKRTDTQYF
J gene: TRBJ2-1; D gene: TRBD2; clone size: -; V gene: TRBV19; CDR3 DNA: TGTGCCAGTAGGCTCCGGGGGGATAATGAGCAGTTCTTC; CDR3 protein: CASRLRGDNEQFF
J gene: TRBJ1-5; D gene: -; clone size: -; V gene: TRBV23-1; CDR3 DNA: TGCGCCAGCAGTTGGAAAGGGTCCAATCAGCCCCAGCATTTT; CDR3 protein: CASSWKGSNQPQHF
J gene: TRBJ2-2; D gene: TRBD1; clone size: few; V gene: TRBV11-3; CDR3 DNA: TGTGCCAGCAGCTCACGGACAGGGGATTCCGGGGAGCTGTTTTTT; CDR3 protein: CASSSRTGDSGELFF
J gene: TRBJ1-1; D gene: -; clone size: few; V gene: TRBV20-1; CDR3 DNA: TGCAGTGCTAGGGCTAATGACAGGTTTGAAGCTTTCTTT; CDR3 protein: CSARANDRFEAFF
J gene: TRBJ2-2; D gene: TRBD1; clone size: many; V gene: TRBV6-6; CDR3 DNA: TGTGCCAGCCGTATAAACGACAGGGGGCTTCGTGGGGAGCTGTTTTTT; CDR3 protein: CASRINDRGLRGELFF
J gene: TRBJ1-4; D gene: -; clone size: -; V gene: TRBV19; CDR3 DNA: TGTGCCAGTAGTTGGGCAACTAATGAAAAACTGTTTTTT; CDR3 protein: CASSWATNEKLFF
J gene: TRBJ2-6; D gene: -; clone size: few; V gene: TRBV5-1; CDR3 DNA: TGCGCCAGCAGCTTTATGCCCTCTAGCTCTGGGGCCAACGTCCTGACTTTC; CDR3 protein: CASSFMPSSSGANVLTF
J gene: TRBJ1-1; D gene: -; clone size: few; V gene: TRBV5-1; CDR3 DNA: TGCGCCAGCCGGGTCATAGTGAACACTGAAGCTTTCTTT; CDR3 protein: CASRVIVNTEAFF
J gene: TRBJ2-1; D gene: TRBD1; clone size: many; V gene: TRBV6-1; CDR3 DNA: TGTGCCAGCAGAGAAACGGGACAGGGGAGTTACAATGAGCAGTTCTTC; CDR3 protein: CASRETGQGSYNEQFF
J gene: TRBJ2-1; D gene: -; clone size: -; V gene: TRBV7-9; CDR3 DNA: TGTGTCAGCAGCCGCGGGGCGAGCTCCTACAATGAGCAGTTCTTC; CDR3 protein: CVSSRGASSYNEQFF
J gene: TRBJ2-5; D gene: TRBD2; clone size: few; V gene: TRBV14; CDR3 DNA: TGTGCCAGCAGCCAAGAGACTAGCCTGGTAGAGACCCAGTACTTC; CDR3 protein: CASSQETSLVETQYF
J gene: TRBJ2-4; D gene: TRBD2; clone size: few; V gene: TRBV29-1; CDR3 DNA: TGCAGCGTTTCCGGCGGGGGGCTGGGAAACATTCAGTACTTC; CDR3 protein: CSVSGGGLGNIQYF
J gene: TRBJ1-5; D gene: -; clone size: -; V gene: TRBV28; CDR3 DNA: TGTGCCAGCAGTTTAGCGGGGCCCCACAAATTCAGCAATCAGCCCCAGCATTTT; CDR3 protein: CASSLAGPHKFSNQPQHF
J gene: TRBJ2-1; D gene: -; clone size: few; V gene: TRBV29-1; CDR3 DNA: TGCAGCGTTGAAAGTGAGCCTGAGCAGTTCTTC; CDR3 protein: CSVESEPEQFF
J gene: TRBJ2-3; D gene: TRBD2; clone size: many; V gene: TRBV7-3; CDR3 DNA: TGTGCCAGCAGCGAGCGGGGGGGCTTGTCAGATACGCAGTATTTT; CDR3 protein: CASSERGGLSDTQYF
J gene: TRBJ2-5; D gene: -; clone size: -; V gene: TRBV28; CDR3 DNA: TGTGCCAGCAGTTTAGGGCGATGGGTAGAAGAGACCCAGTACTTC; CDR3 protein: CASSLGRWVEETQYF
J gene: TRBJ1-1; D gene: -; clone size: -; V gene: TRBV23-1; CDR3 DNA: TGCGCCAGCAGTCAATCGGACAGCATGAACACTGAAGCTTTCTTT; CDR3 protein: CASSQSDSMNTEAFF
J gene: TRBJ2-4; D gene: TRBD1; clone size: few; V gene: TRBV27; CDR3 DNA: TGTGCCAGCAGTCTTTCCCGGGACAGGGGTCTGAACTTC; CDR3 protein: CASSLSRDRGLNF
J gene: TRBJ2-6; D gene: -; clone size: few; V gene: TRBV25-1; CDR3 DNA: TGTGCCAGCAGTGTCGGACCCTCTGGGGCCAACGTCCTGACTTTC; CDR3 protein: CASSVGPSGANVLTF
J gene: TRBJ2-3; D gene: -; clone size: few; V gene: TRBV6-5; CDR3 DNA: TGTGCCAGCAGCTATCTCATCTCAGATACGCAGTATTTT; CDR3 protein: CASSYLISDTQYF
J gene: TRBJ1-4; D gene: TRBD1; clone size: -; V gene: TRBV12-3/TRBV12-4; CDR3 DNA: TGTGCCAGCAGCGAACAGGGGGGAACTAATGAAAAACTGATTTTT; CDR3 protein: CASSEQGGTNEKLIF
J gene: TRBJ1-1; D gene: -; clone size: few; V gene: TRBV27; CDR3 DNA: TGTGCCAGCAGTTACGCGACAGGGAACACTGAAGCTTTCTTT; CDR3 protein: CASSYATGNTEAFF
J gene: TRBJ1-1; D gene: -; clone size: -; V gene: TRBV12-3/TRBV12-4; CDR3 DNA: TGTGCCAGCACCGTCCCTCGCTACGCTGAAGCTTTCTTT; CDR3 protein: CASTVPRYAEAFF
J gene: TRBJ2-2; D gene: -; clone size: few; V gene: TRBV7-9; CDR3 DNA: TGTGCCAGCAGCCGCCCGGAGGGGGTTACCGGGGAGCTGTTTTTT; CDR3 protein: CASSRPEGVTGELFF
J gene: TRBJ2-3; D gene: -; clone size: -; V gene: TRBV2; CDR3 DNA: TGTGCCAGCAGCAAGCGAGTAGATACGCAGTATTTT; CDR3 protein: CASSKRVDTQYF
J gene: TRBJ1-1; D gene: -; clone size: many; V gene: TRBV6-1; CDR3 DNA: TGTGCCAGCAGTGAAGACCTAGGACAGCCGAACACTGAAGCTTTCTTT; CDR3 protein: CASSEDLGQPNTEAFF
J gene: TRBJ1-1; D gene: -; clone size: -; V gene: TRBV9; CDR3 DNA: TGTGCCAGCAGTCGCCCGGTTGAAGCTTTCTTT; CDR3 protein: CASSRPVEAFF
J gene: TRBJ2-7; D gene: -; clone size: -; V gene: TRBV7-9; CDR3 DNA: TGTGCCAGCAGCCCCCAGGACAGCTACGAGCAGTACTTC; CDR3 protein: CASSPQDSYEQYF
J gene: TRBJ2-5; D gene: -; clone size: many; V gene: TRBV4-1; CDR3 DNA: TGCGCCAGCAGCCAATCCCCAGGGACTGGAGAGACCCAGTACTTC; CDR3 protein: CASSQSPGTGETQYF
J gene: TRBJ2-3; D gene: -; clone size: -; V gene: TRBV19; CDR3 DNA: TGTGCCAGTAGTCTCCTCCTTCGCACAGATACGCAGTATTTT; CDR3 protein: CASSLLLRTDTQYF
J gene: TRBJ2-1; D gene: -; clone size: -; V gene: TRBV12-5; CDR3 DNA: TGTGCTAGTGGTTGGGCCTCTAGCGAGCGGCTACTAGGTGAGCAGTTCTTC; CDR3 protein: CASGWASSERLLGEQFF
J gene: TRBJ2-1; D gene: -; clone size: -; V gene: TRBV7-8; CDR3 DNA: TGTGCCAGCAGTTCGCCCGTCAAGGACTACAATGAGCAGTTCTTC; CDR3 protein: CASSSPVKDYNEQFF
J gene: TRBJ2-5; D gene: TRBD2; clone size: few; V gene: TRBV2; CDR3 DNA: TGTGCCAGCAGTGAAGGACTAGCGGGGGAAGAGACCCAGTACTTC; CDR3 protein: CASSEGLAGEETQYF
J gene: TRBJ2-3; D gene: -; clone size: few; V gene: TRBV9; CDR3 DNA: TGTGCCAGCAGCGTAGCCCGAAACACAGATACGCAGTATTTT; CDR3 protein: CASSVARNTDTQYF
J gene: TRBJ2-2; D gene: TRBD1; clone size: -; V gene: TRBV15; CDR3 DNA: TGTGCCACCAGCCGTTCATCGGGACAGCAGCTGTTTTTT; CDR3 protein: CATSRSSGQQLFF
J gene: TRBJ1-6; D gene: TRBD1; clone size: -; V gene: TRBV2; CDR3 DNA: TGTGCCAGCAGTGAATCAATTATGGACAGGGGTGATTCACCCCTCCACTTT; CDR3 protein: CASSESIMDRGDSPLHF
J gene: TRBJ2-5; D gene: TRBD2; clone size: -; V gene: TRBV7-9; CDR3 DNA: TGTGCCAGCAGCTACCAAGGCCTAGCGGGGGAAGAGACCCAGTACTTC; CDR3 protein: CASSYQGLAGEETQYF
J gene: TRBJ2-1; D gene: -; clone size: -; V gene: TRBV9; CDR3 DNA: TGTGCCAGCAGCGTAGCTAGGGGAGGCTATGAGCAGTTCTTC; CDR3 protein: CASSVARGGYEQFF
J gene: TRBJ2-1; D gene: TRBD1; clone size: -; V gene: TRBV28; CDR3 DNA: TGTGCCAGCAGTTCTAACCGACAGGGGGCCTACTACAATGAGCAGTTCTTC; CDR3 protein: CASSSNRQGAYYNEQFF
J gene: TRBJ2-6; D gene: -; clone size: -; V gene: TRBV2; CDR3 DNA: TGTGCCAGCCCTTCTCCTGGGGTCCCCGGGGCCAACGTCCTGACTTTC; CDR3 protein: CASPSPGVPGANVLTF
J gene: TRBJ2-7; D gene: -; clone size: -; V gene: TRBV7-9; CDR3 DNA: TGTGCCAGCAGCCCCCGGGACGGAGCCTACGAGCAGTACTTC; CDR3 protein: CASSPRDGAYEQYF